A selection of T cell receptor beta chains follows, all from one sample in a study of T-cell reconstitution after alpha-beta-depleted transplantation in children. Each CDR3 protein is one row after TCRdb ran MiXCR on the PCR reads. The sample contains 500,000 to 750,000 distinct CDR3 sequences, more than 20% of which appear only once. Here the sequenced sample was PBMCs, taken before TCRalphabeta/CD19-depleted stem cell transplant. These receptors originate from a boy less than two years old with Wiskott-Aldrich syndrome, due to receive a stem cell transplant. CDR3s include the opening cysteine and the closing phenylalanine or tryptophan. Fields, in order: V gene, clone size, J gene, D gene, CDR3 DNA, CDR3 protein. The D gene is left open where the match is weak. Where a row states a size, it is once, few, many or the class of an expanded clone; other rows omit it.

V: TRBV5-1
size: few
J: TRBJ1-2
D: NA
DNA: TGCGCCAGCAGCTTGGACAGGTTCGATGGCTACACCTTC
CDR3: CASSLDRFDGYTF

V: TRBV29-1
size: NA
J: TRBJ2-5
D: NA
DNA: TGCAGCGTTGCGGTAGGAGAGACCCAGTACTTC
CDR3: CSVAVGETQYF

V: TRBV15
size: few
J: TRBJ2-2
D: NA
DNA: TGTGCCACCAGCAGAGAAAACCCACTGGGTGAGGGCGGGGAGCTGTTTTTT
CDR3: CATSRENPLGEGGELFF

V: TRBV7-9
size: many
J: TRBJ1-1
D: NA
DNA: TGTGCCAGCAGCCCCACCGGGGACACTGAAGCTTTCTTT
CDR3: CASSPTGDTEAFF

V: TRBV5-1
size: NA
J: TRBJ2-5
D: NA
DNA: TGCGCCAGCAGCTGGGGATCCGGGACTCCGGAGGAGACCCAGTACTTC
CDR3: CASSWGSGTPEETQYF

V: TRBV10-3
size: NA
J: TRBJ1-2
D: NA
DNA: TGTGCCATCAACCGGGGGAACATCTATGGCTACACCTTC
CDR3: CAINRGNIYGYTF

V: TRBV6-5
size: NA
J: TRBJ2-1
D: NA
DNA: TGTGCCAGCAGTTACGGCGGAATGCCCTACAATGAGCAGTTCTTC
CDR3: CASSYGGMPYNEQFF

V: TRBV10-3
size: few
J: TRBJ2-7
D: NA
DNA: TGTGCCATCAGTGAGTCAGCCGGGGAGCAGTACTTC
CDR3: CAISESAGEQYF

V: TRBV20-1
size: few
J: TRBJ2-1
D: NA
DNA: TGCAGTGCCACGCCTAGACGAATTCGCTACAATGAGCAGTTCTTC
CDR3: CSATPRRIRYNEQFF

V: TRBV11-2
size: NA
J: TRBJ1-2
D: NA
DNA: TGTGCCAGCAGCTCTACAGGGTGGTGGGGCTACACCTTC
CDR3: CASSSTGWWGYTF

V: TRBV5-1
size: NA
J: TRBJ2-5
D: TRBD1
DNA: TGCGCCAGCAGCTTGCCAGGGACAGCCAGAGAGACCCAGTACTTC
CDR3: CASSLPGTARETQYF

V: TRBV5-1
size: few
J: TRBJ2-2
D: TRBD2
DNA: TGCGCCAGCAATCCGGGACTAGGCACCGGGGAGCTGTTTTTT
CDR3: CASNPGLGTGELFF

V: TRBV7-9
size: few
J: TRBJ2-7
D: NA
DNA: TGTGCCAGCAGCGCCGTTGGCGGAGCCTACGAGCAGTACTTC
CDR3: CASSAVGGAYEQYF

V: TRBV2
size: few
J: TRBJ2-7
D: TRBD2
DNA: TGTGCCAGCAGTGTTGGCGGGGGGATCTACGAGCAGTACTTC
CDR3: CASSVGGGIYEQYF

V: TRBV5-1
size: NA
J: TRBJ2-5
D: NA
DNA: TGCGCCAGCAGCTCGGGTTCAGGGGTCGTGGAGACCCAGTACTTC
CDR3: CASSSGSGVVETQYF

V: TRBV6-6
size: few
J: TRBJ2-4
D: NA
DNA: TGTGCCAGCAGTGTCCGGGTGGCCATTCAGTACTTC
CDR3: CASSVRVAIQYF

V: TRBV20-1
size: NA
J: TRBJ2-3
D: TRBD2
DNA: TGCAGTGCTAGTGGGACTAGGGCTGCAGATACGCAGTATTTT
CDR3: CSASGTRAADTQYF

V: TRBV3-1
size: few
J: TRBJ2-3
D: TRBD2
DNA: TGTGCCAGCAGCCAAAGGGGGACTAGCGGCCCCGGAGGGGCCACAGATACGCAGTATTTT
CDR3: CASSQRGTSGPGGATDTQYF

V: TRBV7-7
size: NA
J: TRBJ2-7
D: NA
DNA: TGTGCCAGCAGTGTGGACAGAACCTACGAGCAGTACTTC
CDR3: CASSVDRTYEQYF

V: TRBV3-1
size: NA
J: TRBJ1-2
D: NA
DNA: TGTGCCAGCAGCCAAGCGGAGGGATTCTATGGCTACACCTTC
CDR3: CASSQAEGFYGYTF

V: TRBV6-1
size: NA
J: TRBJ2-7
D: TRBD1
DNA: TGTGCCAGCAATAAGGGACAGGGTGTGTACGAGCAGTACTTC
CDR3: CASNKGQGVYEQYF

V: TRBV12-3/TRBV12-4
size: NA
J: TRBJ1-2
D: NA
DNA: TGTGCCAGCGCCCCGGGACACAAAGGTTATGGCTACACCTTC
CDR3: CASAPGHKGYGYTF

V: TRBV4-1
size: few
J: TRBJ2-4
D: NA
DNA: TGCGCCAGCAGCCAAACCCCGACCTCGGACGGAAACATTCAGTACTTC
CDR3: CASSQTPTSDGNIQYF

V: TRBV14
size: NA
J: TRBJ1-1
D: NA
DNA: TGTGCCAGCAGCCAAGGACAGGTGAACCCTGAAGCTTTCTTT
CDR3: CASSQGQVNPEAFF

V: TRBV4-2
size: NA
J: TRBJ1-5
D: TRBD1
DNA: TGTGCCAGCAGCCAATACCGGGACAGGGATAACAATCGGCCCCAGCATTTT
CDR3: CASSQYRDRDNNRPQHF

V: TRBV27
size: NA
J: TRBJ2-1
D: TRBD1
DNA: TGTGCCAGCAGTTTAGGGACAGGGAGAGTTTATGAGCAGTTCTTC
CDR3: CASSLGTGRVYEQFF

V: TRBV5-6
size: few
J: TRBJ2-1
D: NA
DNA: TGTGCCAGCAGCTTGGAAGACGGACACAATGAGCAGTTCTTC
CDR3: CASSLEDGHNEQFF

V: TRBV10-2
size: NA
J: TRBJ2-5
D: TRBD2
DNA: TGCGCCAGCAGAGGGGTAGCGGGAGCCGCGGAGGAGACCCAGTACTTC
CDR3: CASRGVAGAAEETQYF

V: TRBV7-7
size: NA
J: TRBJ2-1
D: TRBD1
DNA: TGTGCCAGCAGCAGAGGGGGCTCCTCGGTCTACAATGAGCAGTTCTTC
CDR3: CASSRGGSSVYNEQFF

V: TRBV7-2
size: few
J: TRBJ1-2
D: TRBD1
DNA: TGTGCCAGCAGCTTAGCGAGGGGGCCTAACTATGGCTACACCTTC
CDR3: CASSLARGPNYGYTF

V: TRBV20-1
size: NA
J: TRBJ1-5
D: NA
DNA: TGCAGTGCTAGAGATCTTGGAGTTAGCAATCAGCCCCAGCATTTT
CDR3: CSARDLGVSNQPQHF

V: TRBV20-1
size: NA
J: TRBJ2-7
D: NA
DNA: TGCAGTGCTGACAGTAGGGCAGGCTCCTACGAGCAGTACTTC
CDR3: CSADSRAGSYEQYF

V: TRBV20-1
size: few
J: TRBJ1-4
D: NA
DNA: TGCAGTGCTAGAGATCGATTACGAAAACTGTTTTTT
CDR3: CSARDRLRKLFF

V: TRBV11-2
size: few
J: TRBJ2-5
D: NA
DNA: TGTGCCAGCAGCCTAGGCGGGTTCGAAGAGACCCAGTACTTC
CDR3: CASSLGGFEETQYF

V: TRBV10-3
size: NA
J: TRBJ1-4
D: NA
DNA: TGTGCCATCCGGGACGGTATCACTAATGAAAAACTGTTTTTT
CDR3: CAIRDGITNEKLFF

V: TRBV5-1
size: NA
J: TRBJ2-1
D: NA
DNA: TGCGCCAGCAGCTTCCTCCGGTCGAGCTCCTACAATGAGCAGTTCTTC
CDR3: CASSFLRSSSYNEQFF

V: TRBV4-1
size: NA
J: TRBJ1-1
D: NA
DNA: TGCGCCAGCAGCCAAGTCGGAGTCGTCGGGAACACTGAAGCTTTCTTT
CDR3: CASSQVGVVGNTEAFF

V: TRBV20-1
size: NA
J: TRBJ1-5
D: NA
DNA: TGCAGTGCTCAGAACCGGGCAGGAAATAGCAATCAGCCCCAGCATTTT
CDR3: CSAQNRAGNSNQPQHF

V: TRBV7-3
size: once
J: TRBJ2-7
D: TRBD2
DNA: TGTGCCAGCAGCCCCCGGGGAGGGTCGGAGCAGTACTTC
CDR3: CASSPRGGSEQYF

V: TRBV20-1
size: few
J: TRBJ2-1
D: TRBD2
DNA: TGCAGTGCTGCGGGACTAGCGGGGGGTGAGCAGTTCTTC
CDR3: CSAAGLAGGEQFF

V: TRBV20-1
size: NA
J: TRBJ2-7
D: NA
DNA: TGCAGTGCCACGGTCGGAGTACTCGGCGAGCAGTACTTC
CDR3: CSATVGVLGEQYF

V: TRBV7-6
size: few
J: TRBJ1-4
D: TRBD1
DNA: TGTGCCAGCAGCGCAGGACAGGGGGCTGAAAAACTGTTTTTT
CDR3: CASSAGQGAEKLFF